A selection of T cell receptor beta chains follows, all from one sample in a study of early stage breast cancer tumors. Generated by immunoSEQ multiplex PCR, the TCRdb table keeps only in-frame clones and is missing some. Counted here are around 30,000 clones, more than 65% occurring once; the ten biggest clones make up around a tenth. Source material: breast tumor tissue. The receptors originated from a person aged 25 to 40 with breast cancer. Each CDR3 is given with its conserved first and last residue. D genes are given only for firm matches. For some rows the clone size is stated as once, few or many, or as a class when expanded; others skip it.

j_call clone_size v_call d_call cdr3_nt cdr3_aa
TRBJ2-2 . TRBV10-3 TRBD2 TGTGCCATCAGTGAAGCACTAGCGGGAATGACCGGGGAGCTGTTTTTT CAISEALAGMTGELFF
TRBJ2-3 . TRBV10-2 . TGCGCCAGCGGGGCCGGCCCCTTTCTCACAGATACGCAGTATTTT CASGAGPFLTDTQYF
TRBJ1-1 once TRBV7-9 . TGTGCCAGCAGCCCCGGGCCGGGGGAAGCTTTCTTT CASSPGPGEAFF
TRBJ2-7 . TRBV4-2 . TGTGCCAGCAGCCAGACGCTGGTCTACGAGCAGTACTTC CASSQTLVYEQYF
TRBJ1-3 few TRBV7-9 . TGTGCCAGCAGCCAACAGAACTTGTACTCTGGAAACACCATATATTTT CASSQQNLYSGNTIYF
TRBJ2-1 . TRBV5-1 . TGCGCCAGCAGCGAGGGACGGGATTGGGACAATGAGCAGTTCTTC CASSEGRDWDNEQFF
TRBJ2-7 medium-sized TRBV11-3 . TGTGCCAGCAGCTTATCAGGGACATCCCACGAGCAGTACTTC CASSLSGTSHEQYF
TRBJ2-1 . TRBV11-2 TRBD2 TGTGCCAGCATCCTGACTAGCGGGAGTTGGGGTGAGCAGTTCTTC CASILTSGSWGEQFF
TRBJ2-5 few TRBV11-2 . TGTGCCAGCAGCTTGCACCTACAAGAGACCCAGTACTTC CASSLHLQETQYF
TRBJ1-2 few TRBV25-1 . TGTGCCAGCAGTGACCCAGGACAGAGCCCACGGGGCTACACCTTC CASSDPGQSPRGYTF